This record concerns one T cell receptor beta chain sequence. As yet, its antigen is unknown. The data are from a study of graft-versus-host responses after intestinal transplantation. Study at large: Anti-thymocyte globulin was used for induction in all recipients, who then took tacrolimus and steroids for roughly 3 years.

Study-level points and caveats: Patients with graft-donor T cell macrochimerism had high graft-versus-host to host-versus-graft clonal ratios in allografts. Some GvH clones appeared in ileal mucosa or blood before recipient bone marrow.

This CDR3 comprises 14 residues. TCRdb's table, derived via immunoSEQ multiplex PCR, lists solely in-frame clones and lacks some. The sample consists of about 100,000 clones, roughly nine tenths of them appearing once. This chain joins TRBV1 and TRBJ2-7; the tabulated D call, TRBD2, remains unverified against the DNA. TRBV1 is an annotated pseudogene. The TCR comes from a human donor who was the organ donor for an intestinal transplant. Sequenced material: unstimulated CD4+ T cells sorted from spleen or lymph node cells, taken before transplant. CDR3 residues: CTSSPSPSTNEQYF. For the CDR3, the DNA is TGCACCAGCAGCCCATCTCCTAGCACCAACGAGCAGTACTTC.